Here is one T cell receptor beta chain with its context. The antigen remains undetermined. This record comes from a study of CXCR3-negative and CXCR3-positive naive CD8 T cells. Study observations and caveats: Naive cells with CXCR3 showed TRB CDR3s that were more hydrophobic than those in CXCR3-negative naive cells. Similar TRBV-TRBJ usage characterized naive CXCR3-negative and CXCR3-positive cells; memory cells differed. Both of the naive subsets showed about the same high diversity, but memory CD8+ cells had much less.

The CDR3 extends over 16 amino acids. With UMI labels, 5' RACE was used to prepare the TRB cDNA libraries. TCRdb re-called the 5' RACE reads; one entry per CDR3 protein, DNA not given. The ten top clones account for less than 0.55%, within a sample of some 140,000 distinct CDR3 sequences. This receptor was taken from a human donor in good health. Some clones in this sample may be carry-over from other donors' samples. Specimen: naive CXCR3+ CD8+ T cells from blood. Subset denoted: CD45RO-CCR7+CD27+CD95- naive CD8+ T cells expressing CXCR3 (TNR3+). This chain uses TRBV12-3 or TRBV12-4 with TRBJ2-4; the D gene TCRdb calls, TRBD1, cannot be checked with no DNA. The CDR3 loop reads CASSLSQPGVQDIQYF.